Included here is one TCR beta chain sequence, with context. Under the authors' procedure: Reference gene primer amplification yielded estimated nucleated cell counts. Some clones are missing from TCRdb's copy, which holds only in-frame ones; the method was immunoSEQ multiplex PCR. V and J calls and clone size are given by that table; D and trimming were obtained from the DNA. Of roughly 170,000 clones in the sample, over 70% were seen once. Those enrolled, adults aged 18 to 89 years, came from roughly 22 US areas. Cohorts were determined from participant-reported clinical history. The data are from a study of blood T cell repertoires in COVID-19. Turning to the study itself: The analysed material was cDNA or gDNA that came from T cells, B-cell-depleted T cells, or PBMCs.

This clonotype originated in a woman between 50 and 59 years old in a cohort exposed to, infected with or recovered from COVID-19 (not recorded which). The sequencing sample was made of PBMCs or T cells enriched from blood (not recorded which).

CDR3 sequence: CASSHRSGGASSPGWSSGTQYF. DNA for the CDR3: TGTGCCAGCAGCCACCGTAGCGGGGGGGCCTCTTCGCCAGGTTGGTCGTCAGGGACGCAGTATTTT. V gene TRBV6-2 or TRBV6-3 combines with J gene TRBJ2-3; 11 nucleotides agree with TRBD2. V lost 6 bases and J lost 9; bases outside the gene matches: 32. The germline V gene encodes CDR1 MNHEY and CDR2 SVGEGT. The CDR3 spans 22 residues.